This entry lists 11 T cell receptor beta chains sequenced from one sample in a study of CD8+ T cells in alopecia areata. cDNA reverse transcribed from extracted RNA served as the sequencing template. Produced via immunoSEQ multiplex PCR; TCRdb's table is partial and in-frame only. The table lists approximately 300,000 clones, with no singletons. Sorting used CD4, CD8alpha, NKG2D, NKG2ACE and other markers on pooled cutaneous lymph node cells. Sequenced material: CD4+ T cells sorted from a lymph node. These receptors came from a C3H/HeJ mouse with alopecia areata. This strain's MHC haplotype is H2-k.

This clone was seen a few times. Genes and germline are mouse. The read ends 4 residues before the CDR3 terminus; that terminus is restored from the germline J gene. V is TRBV5 and J is TRBJ2-4, with 11 bases that match TRBD2. Germline lookup yields CDR1 LGHNA and CDR2 YNLKQL (reference sequence). CDR3 length equals 15 residues. The DNA read from the CDR3 is TGTGCCAGCAGCCAGCAGGACTGGGGGGCAAAC. Translated, it gives CASSQQDWGAN. The whole CDR3 reads CASSQQDWGANTLYF.

This clone appeared a few times. Genes here carry mouse names. The sequenced fragment ends 4 residues before the CDR3 boundary, so the rest is inferred from the germline J gene. The gene calls are TRBV1 and TRBJ2-1; D gene ambiguous. V was shortened by 3 bases and J by 0 bases, with 6 bases between the two germline ends. From germline, CDR1 is NSQYPW and CDR2 LRSPGD (reference sequence). CDR3 length: 14 residues. The part of the CDR3 DNA that was read is TGCACCTGCAGTGCTTACAGTAACTATGCT. This sequence encodes CTCSAYSNYA. The CDR3 reads in full as CTCSAYSNYAEQFF.

The sample holds a few counts of this clone. Mouse germline and gene names are used. With the read ending 4 residues before the CDR3 end, the germline J gene is used to fill in that end. The chain carries TRBV1 and TRBJ2-3; 7 nucleotides agree with TRBD2. There are 16 residues in the CDR3. The V segment lost 3 bases and the J segment 0 bases; nucleotides outside the gene matches: 6. Germline CDR1 reads NSQYPW; CDR2 reads LRSPGD (reference sequence). The DNA read from the CDR3 is TGCACCTGCAGTGCCCCCCGGGGGGGGAGTGCAGAA. It encodes CTCSAPRGGSAE. From start to end, the CDR3 is CTCSAPRGGSAETLYF.

Details on this clone: Gene labels here are mouse ones. The read falls 4 residues short of the CDR3 end, and the missing part is taken from the germline J gene. This chain connects TRBV13-1 to TRBJ2-1, with 10 bases identical to TRBD1. The length of the CDR3 is 14 residues. Trimming at V came to 4 bases and at J to 5 bases, leaving 3 bases not matched to a gene. Germline assignment: CDR1 NSHNY and CDR2 SYGAGN. The CDR3 is CASSPGQGDAEQFF. The sequenced part of the CDR3 DNA is TGTGCCAGCAGTCCCGGACAGGGGGATGCT.

In this sample, this clone turned up a few times. The genes are named according to mouse. The part of the CDR3 DNA that was read is TGTGCCAGCAGGCCGCAGGGTCCCTATGCT. Protein sequence: CASRPQGPYA. The complete CDR3 reads CASRPQGPYAEQFF. The gene calls are TRBV19 and TRBJ2-1; maybe TRBD1 (5 bases). The read stops 4 residues short of the end of the CDR3; the missing end is completed from the germline J gene. V was trimmed by 5 bases and J by 3 bases, leaving 12 bases between them. The CDR3 consists of 14 residues. In germline, CDR1 is FNHDT, CDR2 SITEND (reference sequence).

The sample holds a few counts of this clone. Genes and germline are mouse. The sequenced fragment ends 3 residues before the CDR3 boundary, so the rest is inferred from the germline J gene. This chain joins TRBV13-1 and TRBJ1-6; 10 bases are a match to TRBD1. TRBJ1-6 has ORF status, its function being uncertain. CDR3 length equals 15 residues. Looked up from germline, CDR1 is NSHNY and CDR2 is SYGAGN. Trimming at V came to 5 bases and at J to 5 bases, leaving 4 bases not matched to a gene. The covered CDR3 bases are TGTGCCAGCAGGCTGACAGGGGGCAATAATTCGCCC. As protein: CASRLTGGNNSP. The full CDR3 is CASRLTGGNNSPLYF.

With respect to this clone: Gene names and germline refer to mouse. The observed sequence ends 4 residues before the CDR3 terminus, with the missing tail filled in from the germline J gene. The chain has TRBV1 and TRBJ2-1; 13 bases align to TRBD2. Germline-derived CDR1 and CDR2 are NSQYPW and LRSPGD (reference sequence). The CDR3 has 18 amino acids. V gave up 0 bases and J gave up 3 bases; unmatched junction bases: 5. CDR3 DNA (partial): TGCACCTGCAGTGCAGAGGGACTGGGGGGGGTAGTCTATGCT. Translated, it gives CTCSAEGLGGVVYA. In full, the CDR3 reads CTCSAEGLGGVVYAEQFF.

This clone occurred a few times. The genes and germline here are from mouse. The read gets to within 4 residues of the CDR3 end, and the germline J gene fills in the rest. The J gene is TRBJ2-3, the V gene TRBV19; maybe TRBD2 (5 bases). The germline CDR1 and CDR2 sequences are FNHDT and SITEND (reference sequence). This CDR3 spans 15 amino acids. Trimming left V 3 bases short and J 1 base short, with 12 bases between. CDR3 protein: CASSTDVGGAETLYF. The sequenced part of the CDR3 DNA is TGTGCCAGCAGTACCGATGTTGGGGGTGCAGAA. Using reference TRBV19 and TRBJ2-3 for the parts outside the CDR3, the full variable domain is GGIITQTPKFLIGQEGQKLTLKCQQNFNHDTMYWYRQDSGKGLRLIYYSITENDLQKGDLSEGYDASREKKSSFSLTVTSAQKNEMAVFLCASSTDVGGAETLYFGSGTRLTVL.

In its sample, this clone was seen a few times. The gene symbols are mouse symbols. The read gets to within 3 residues of the CDR3 end, and the germline J gene fills in the rest. This chain connects TRBV13-1 to TRBJ1-6; a possible D gene is TRBD1 (6 bases). TRBJ1-6 is an ORF, with its function uncertain. The CDR3 consists of 14 residues. Germline-derived CDR1 and CDR2 are NSHNY and SYGAGN. With 4 bases removed from V and 5 bases from J, the gap between germline ends came to 10 bases. The CDR3 DNA, read in part, is TGTGCCAGCAGTCCCGGGACAAATAATTCGCCC. Protein sequence: CASSPGTNNSP. The entire CDR3 reads CASSPGTNNSPLYF.

As regards this clone: Gene names are the mouse ones. Coverage ceases 4 residues before the CDR3 finishes, and the germline J gene fills in the end. The sample contains more than one DNA sequence encoding this CDR3. The V gene is TRBV3, the J gene TRBJ2-5; 14 bases fit TRBD2. CDR1 and CDR2 (germline): SNHLY, FYNGKV (reference sequence). The CDR3 has 16 amino acids. The CDR3 is CASSLGTGGAEDTQYF. The sequenced part of the CDR3 DNA is TGTGCCAGCAGCTTGGGGACTGGGGGGGCGGAAGAC.

Concerning this clone itself: The germline and genes are mouse ones. The sequenced fragment ends 4 residues before the CDR3 boundary, so the rest is inferred from the germline J gene. The rearrangement uses TRBV13-1 and TRBJ2-1, with 8 nucleotides matching TRBD2. Per the germline V gene, CDR1 is NSHNY and CDR2 is SYGAGN. This CDR3 has 15 residues. Trimming cost V 0 bases and J 4 bases; bases outside gene matches: 3. The part of the CDR3 DNA that was read is TGTGCCAGCAGTGATGGTGGGGGGGAGTATGCT. Amino acid sequence: CASSDGGGEYA. The CDR3 in full is CASSDGGGEYAEQFF.